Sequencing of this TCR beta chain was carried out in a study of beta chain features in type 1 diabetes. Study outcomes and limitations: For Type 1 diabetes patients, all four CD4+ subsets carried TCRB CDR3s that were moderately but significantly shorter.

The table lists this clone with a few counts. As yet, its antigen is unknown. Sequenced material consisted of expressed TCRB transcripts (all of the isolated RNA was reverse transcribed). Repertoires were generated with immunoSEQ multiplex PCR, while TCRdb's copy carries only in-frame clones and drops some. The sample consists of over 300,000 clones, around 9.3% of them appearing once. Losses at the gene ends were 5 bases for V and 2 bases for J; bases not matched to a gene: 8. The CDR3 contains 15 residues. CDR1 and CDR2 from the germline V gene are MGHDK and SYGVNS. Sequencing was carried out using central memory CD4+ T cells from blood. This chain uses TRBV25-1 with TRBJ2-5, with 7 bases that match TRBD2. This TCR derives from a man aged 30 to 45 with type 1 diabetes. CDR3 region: CASSWPGGGQETQYF. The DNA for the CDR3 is TGTGCCAGCAGTTGGCCGGGGGGAGGACAAGAGACCCAGTACTTC.